Following are 12 T cell receptor beta chains from one sample sequenced in a study of cytomegalovirus exposure and HLA in healthy donors. It was with 60 Vbeta and 13 Jbeta primers that the PCR ran. Produced via immunoSEQ multiplex PCR; TCRdb's table is partial and in-frame only. The sample holds some 84,000 clones. The sample comprised PBMCs. The receptors shown here come from a middle-aged man in good health and CMV-seronegative.

The CDR3: CASSPSGTGWSPLHF. DNA for the CDR3: TGTGCCAGCTCACCATCCGGGACAGGTTGGTCACCCCTCCACTTT. This sequence joins TRBV18 and TRBJ1-6; 8 bases are a match to TRBD1. The J segment lost 10 bases and the V segment lost 2 bases, leaving 7 bases of the junction unmatched. The germline V gene has CDR1 KGHSH and CDR2 LQKENI. This CDR3 is 15 amino acids long.

V and J are TRBV4-3 and TRBJ1-5; D possibly corresponds to TRBD1 (5 bases). Trimming pared 0 bases from V and 3 bases from J, leaving 9 bases between. CDR3 length: 15 amino acids. The germline CDR1 and CDR2 sequences are LGHNA and YSLEER. This CDR3 reads CASSQELTVNQPQHF. The DNA for the CDR3 is TGCGCCAGCAGCCAAGAGTTGACAGTCAATCAGCCCCAGCATTTT.

V usage is TRBV2 and J usage is TRBJ2-7; TRBD1 agrees at 10 bases. Germline V lookup: CDR1 SNHLY, CDR2 FYNNEI. V was clipped by 6 bases and J by 0 bases; unmatched bases: 2. The CDR3 loop spans 14 amino acids. For the CDR3, the DNA is TGTGCCAGCAGCTGGGACAGGGGCTCCTACGAGCAGTACTTC. The encoded protein is CASSWDRGSYEQYF.

The V call is TRBV5-1, the J call TRBJ1-4; 9 bases line up with TRBD1. The CDR3 sequence is 15 residues long. The V gene end was trimmed by 5 bases and the J gene end by 7 bases; junction bases not matched to a gene: 9. Germline loops: CDR1 SGHRS, CDR2 YFSETQ. The CDR3: CASSLSPGQGEKLFF. CDR3 DNA: TGCGCCAGCAGTCTTTCTCCGGGACAGGGTGAAAAACTGTTTTTT.

The rearrangement uses TRBV7-2 and TRBJ2-3, with TRBD2 identical over 12 bases. The ends lost 5 bases at V and 4 bases at J; junction bases unmatched: 4. This CDR3 spans 15 amino acids. Germline CDR1 and CDR2: SGHTA and FQGNSA. CDR3 residues: CASSTRLAGADTQYF. In DNA, the CDR3 is TGTGCCAGCAGCACCCGACTAGCGGGGGCAGATACGCAGTATTTT.

The chain combines TRBV29-1 with TRBJ1-1; 9 nucleotides line up with TRBD1. Germline V gene lookup returns CDR1 SQVTM and CDR2 ANQGSEA. This CDR3 region has 13 residues. V dropped 6 bases and J dropped 0; count of bases not matched to a gene: 2. CDR3 sequence reads: CSVGTGLNTEAFF. DNA of the CDR3: TGCAGCGTGGGGACAGGGCTGAACACTGAAGCTTTCTTT.

The chain links TRBV6-1 to TRBJ2-7, with D possibly matching TRBD2 (5 bases). The V gene's germline CDR1 is MNHNS and CDR2 SASEGT. Trimming stripped 7 bases from V and 2 bases from J, with 15 bases between. The CDR3 runs 14 residues. Here the CDR3 reads CASMVYGRTYEQYF. The CDR3 coding sequence is TGTGCCAGCATGGTATATGGGAGAACCTACGAGCAGTACTTC.

The chain links TRBV18 to TRBJ1-5; 10 bases line up with TRBD1. V lost 2 bases and J lost 0; bases outside the gene matches: 7. The germline V gene encodes CDR1 KGHSH and CDR2 LQKENI. The CDR3 runs 18 residues. CDR3 nucleotides: TGTGCCAGCTCACCAAGGACAGGGGGAACCACTAGCAATCAGCCCCAGCATTTT. Protein product: CASSPRTGGTTSNQPQHF. The full variable domain, rest sourced from reference TRBV18 and TRBJ1-5, is NAGVMQNPRHLVRRRGQEARLRCSPMKGHSHVYWYRQLPEEGLKFMVYLQKENIIDESGMPKERFSAEFPKEGPSILRIQQVVRGDSAAYFCASSPRTGGTTSNQPQHFGDGTRLSIL.

The chain is built from TRBV28 and TRBJ1-3, with a tentative D call TRBD1 (5 bases). In germline, CDR1 is MDHEN, CDR2 SYDVKM. V was cut by 5 bases and J by 4 bases, with 12 bases left in between. This CDR3 has 14 residues. CDR3: CASSLRGDGNTIYF. The DNA for the CDR3 is TGTGCCAGCAGTCTTCGGGGGGACGGAAACACCATATATTTT. The whole variable domain, filled in from reference TRBV28 and TRBJ1-3, reads DVKVTQSSRYLVKRTGEKVFLECVQDMDHENMFWYRQDPGLGLRLIYFSYDVKMKEKGDIPEGYSVSREKKERFSLILESASTNQTSMYLCASSLRGDGNTIYFGEGSWLTVV.

The V gene is TRBV27, the J gene TRBJ1-4; D is undetermined. Germline V gene data show CDR1 as MNHEY and CDR2 as SMNVEV (reference sequence). The CDR3 runs 13 residues. Trimming left V 6 bases short and J 8 bases short, with 13 bases between. The CDR3 nucleotides are TGTGCCAGCAGCCACCGCCCCGAGGAAAAACTGTTTTTT. This encodes CASSHRPEEKLFF. The full variable domain, in which reference TRBV27 and TRBJ1-4 provide the parts outside the CDR3, is EAQVTQNPRYLITVTGKKLTVTCSQNMNHEYMSWYRQDPGLGLRQIYYSMNVEVTDKGDVPEGYKVSRKEKRNFPLILESPSPNQTSLYFCASSHRPEEKLFFGSGTQLSVL.

V and J are TRBV28 and TRBJ2-7; TRBD2 agrees at 11 bases. This CDR3 has 15 residues. V gave up 6 bases and J gave up 4 bases; unmatched junction bases: 8. In germline, CDR1 is MDHEN, CDR2 SYDVKM. CDR3 in DNA: TGTGCCAGCAGCCTGAGTAGCGGGGGGGCGTACGAGCAGTACTTC. Protein product: CASSLSSGGAYEQYF.

The chain combines TRBV7-6 with TRBJ2-1; maybe TRBD1 (6 bases). The ends were cut back, 1 base at V and 5 bases at J, with 12 bases in the middle. The CDR3 has 15 residues. The germline V gene encodes CDR1 SGHVS and CDR2 FNYEAQ. Here the CDR3 reads CASSLGGAGDNEQFF. The CDR3 bases are TGTGCCAGCAGCTTAGGTGGCGCAGGGGACAATGAGCAGTTCTTC.